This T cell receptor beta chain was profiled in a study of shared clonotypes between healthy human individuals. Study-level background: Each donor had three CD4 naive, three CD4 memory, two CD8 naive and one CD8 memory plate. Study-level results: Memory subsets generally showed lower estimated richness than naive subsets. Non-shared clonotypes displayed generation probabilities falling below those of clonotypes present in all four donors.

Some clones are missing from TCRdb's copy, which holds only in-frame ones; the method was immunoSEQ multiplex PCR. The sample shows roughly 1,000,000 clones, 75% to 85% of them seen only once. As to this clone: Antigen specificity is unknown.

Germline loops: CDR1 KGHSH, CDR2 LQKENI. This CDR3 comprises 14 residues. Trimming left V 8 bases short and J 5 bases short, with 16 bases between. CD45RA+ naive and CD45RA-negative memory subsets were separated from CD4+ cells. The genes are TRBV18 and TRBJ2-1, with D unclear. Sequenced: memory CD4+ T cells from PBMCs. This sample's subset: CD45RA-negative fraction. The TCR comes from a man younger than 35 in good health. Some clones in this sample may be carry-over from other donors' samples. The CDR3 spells CASGRRLMDNEQFF. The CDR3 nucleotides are TGTGCCAGCGGGCGGCGACTGATGGACAATGAGCAGTTCTTC.